The clone carrying this T cell receptor beta chain was detected ten times or more. The entire patient cohort was treatment-naive prior to thyroid surgery. This entry is derived from a study of metastatic and nonmetastatic thyroid tumors. Trimming took 1 base from V and 6 from J; bases not matched to a gene: 2. The CDR3 sequence is 14 residues long. The V gene's germline CDR1 is SEHNR and CDR2 FQNEAQ (reference sequence). The authors' processing: Construction of a distant-metastasis classifier for papillary thyroid cancer relied on CDR3 differences across clinicopathological groups. With MiXCR, TCRdb reprocessed the PCR reads. Here the V and J calls rest on TCRdb's processing, not on the authors' analysis. The sample yields about 4,300 clones, 30% to 35% seen once.

Material for sequencing was adjacent normal tissue. This clonotype originated in a female donor with papillary thyroid cancer or a benign thyroid nodule (not recorded which). Some clones in this sample may be carry-over from other donors' samples. The chain couples TRBV7-9 to TRBJ1-4; 7 nucleotides align to TRBD1. CDR3 nucleotide sequence: TGTGCCAGCAGCTTAGTAGGGACAGATGAAAAACTGTTTTTT. This encodes CASSLVGTDEKLFF.